A selection of T cell receptor beta chains follows, all from one sample in a study of cytomegalovirus exposure and HLA in healthy donors. Sequenced by immunoSEQ multiplex PCR; TCRdb stores in-frame clones only, minus some. The sample has roughly 100,000 clones, about three quarters seen once. The sample comprised PBMCs. Source of these receptors: a female donor in good health and CMV-seropositive. Each CDR3 is given with its conserved first and last residue. The order of the fields is V gene, D gene, clone size, J gene, CDR3 DNA, CDR3 protein. A D gene is named only where the DNA matches it firmly. Clone size is stated in some rows and not others, as once, few, many or a class when expanded.

>TRBV5-8|.|.|TRBJ2-2
TGTGCCAGCAGCTTGGAGGCAGGGGAGACCGGGGAGCTGTTTTTT
CASSLEAGETGELFF
>TRBV18|.|.|TRBJ2-5
TGTGCCAGCTCACCACAGGGACCCAGGGGGACCCAGTACTTC
CASSPQGPRGTQYF
>TRBV7-3|TRBD2|.|TRBJ2-1
TGTGCCAGCAGCGCTCCGGGACTAGCGGGCAATGAGCAGTTCTTC
CASSAPGLAGNEQFF
>TRBV28|.|once|TRBJ2-1
TGTGCCAGCAGTGTGCGGTACAATGAGCAGTTCTTC
CASSVRYNEQFF
>TRBV9|TRBD2|.|TRBJ2-5
TGTGCCAGCGCCCCAGGGACTAGCACGTACCAAGAGACCCAGTACTTC
CASAPGTSTYQETQYF
>TRBV10-3|TRBD2|.|TRBJ2-5
TGTGCCATCAGCACGACTAGCCGTCCGGGGGAGACCCAGTACTTC
CAISTTSRPGETQYF
>TRBV7-3|.|.|TRBJ2-3
TGTGCCAGCAGCCCCCGAGAGGGAACAGATACGCAGTATTTT
CASSPREGTDTQYF
>TRBV7-9|TRBD1|.|TRBJ1-1
TGTGCCAGCAGCCGTTCTAGGACAGGGGACACTGAAGCTTTCTTT
CASSRSRTGDTEAFF
>TRBV27|.|.|TRBJ1-1
TGTGCCAGCAGTCAGATCAACAGGGCCGGCACTGAAGCTTTCTTT
CASSQINRAGTEAFF
>TRBV5-4|.|.|TRBJ1-2
TGTGCCAGCAGCTCATCGCGGGAGCGGGGCTACACCTTC
CASSSSRERGYTF
>TRBV27|.|.|TRBJ1-2
TGTGCCAGCAGTTTATCGGGGACACAGGGTCCGAACCACTATGGCTACACCTTC
CASSLSGTQGPNHYGYTF
>TRBV9|TRBD1|.|TRBJ1-6
TGTGCCAGCAGCCATCGACAGGGGACAGCATTTTCCCAGGGGTCACCCCTCCACTTT
CASSHRQGTAFSQGSPLHF
>TRBV13|TRBD1|once|TRBJ2-7
TGTGCCAGCAGTCCAAGGACAGGGTTAAATCAGTACGAGCAGTACTTC
CASSPRTGLNQYEQYF
>TRBV6-4|.|few|TRBJ2-1
TGTGCCAGCAGTGACTCAACTGCTAGCCCCAATGAGCAGTTCTTC
CASSDSTASPNEQFF
>TRBV5-1|.|.|TRBJ1-1
TGCGCCAGCAGTCAAGAAACAGGACTGAACACTGAAGCTTTCTTT
CASSQETGLNTEAFF
>TRBV12-5|.|.|TRBJ2-1
TGTGCTAGTGGTTTGGCCCCAGGACAAGGCAATGAGCAGTTCTTC
CASGLAPGQGNEQFF
>TRBV11-2|TRBD2|.|TRBJ2-1
TGTGCCAGCCGGACCCCGCGGGGGGTGGGCAATGAGCAGTTCTTC
CASRTPRGVGNEQFF
>TRBV18|TRBD1|.|TRBJ1-1
TGTGCCAGCTCACCTCGGACAGGGCTGAACACTGAAGCTTTCTTT
CASSPRTGLNTEAFF
>TRBV2|TRBD2|.|TRBJ2-1
TGTGCCAGCAGTGGAACTAGCGGGAGGTGGGATGAGCAGTTCTTC
CASSGTSGRWDEQFF
>TRBV6-6|TRBD2|.|TRBJ2-1
TGTGCCAGCAGTTACTCGGGCGGGGGTGAGCAGTTCTTC
CASSYSGGGEQFF
>TRBV7-2|.|few|TRBJ1-1
TGTGCCAGCAGCCAGACTTGGACGGGGACTGAAGCTTTCTTT
CASSQTWTGTEAFF
>TRBV9|.|.|TRBJ2-3
TGTGCCAGCAGCGAAGACCTCGGGAAATATACGCAGTATTTT
CASSEDLGKYTQYF
>TRBV28|TRBD2|few|TRBJ2-2
TGTGCCAGCCATATAGCGGGGAACACCGGGGAGCTGTTTTTT
CASHIAGNTGELFF
>TRBV15|.|once|TRBJ2-7
TGTGCCACCAGCAGGTCTGGGAGTGTAATCTACGAGCAGTACTTC
CATSRSGSVIYEQYF
>TRBV18|.|.|TRBJ2-3
TGTGCCAGCTCAAAGGCAGGGAGCACAGATACGCAGTATTTT
CASSKAGSTDTQYF
>TRBV7-2|.|.|TRBJ1-3
TGTGCCAGCAGCTTAAGGCCCCGGGGTTGGAAAGGCATAGGAAACACCATATATTTT
CASSLRPRGWKGIGNTIYF
>TRBV20-1|.|.|TRBJ1-1
TGCAGTGCGCACCGGCAGGGGTTGGCTTTCTTT
CSAHRQGLAFF
>TRBV25-1|TRBD1|once|TRBJ2-1
TGTGCCAGCCGAGGGGGCCTACGTGAGCAGTTCTTC
CASRGGLREQFF
>TRBV6-1|TRBD1|.|TRBJ1-2
TGTGCCAGCAGTGCACGAGACAGGGGACACTATGGCTACACCTTC
CASSARDRGHYGYTF
>TRBV30|TRBD2|few|TRBJ2-7
TGTGCCTGGAGTGTAGGAGCGGGAGCCCACGAGCAGTACTTC
CAWSVGAGAHEQYF
>TRBV6-1|.|once|TRBJ1-3
TGTGCCAGCAGTGAAGCGTTATTAAGGGGCTCTGGAAACACCATATATTTT
CASSEALLRGSGNTIYF
>TRBV19|TRBD1|.|TRBJ2-1
TGTGCCAGTAGGCCGGGACAGTCGGCCTACAATGAGCAGTTCTTC
CASRPGQSAYNEQFF
>TRBV7-3|TRBD2|.|TRBJ2-1
TGTGCCAGCAGCTTATGGGGAGCGGGAGGCGAGCAGTTCTTC
CASSLWGAGGEQFF
>TRBV9|TRBD1|.|TRBJ2-5
TGTGCCAGCCCACCGGACAGGGGGCTCCAAGAGACCCAGTACTTC
CASPPDRGLQETQYF
>TRBV9|.|.|TRBJ1-3
TGTGCCAGCAGCGTAGCTGGCGGAACCTCTGGAAACACCATATATTTT
CASSVAGGTSGNTIYF
>TRBV6-6|TRBD1|.|TRBJ2-4
TGTGCCAGCAGAGACAGGGCAGCCAAAAACATTCAGTACTTC
CASRDRAAKNIQYF
>TRBV7-9|TRBD1|.|TRBJ1-4
TGTGCCAGCAGCGAGGGACAGGGAGATAGAAAACTGTTTTTT
CASSEGQGDRKLFF
>TRBV6-6|.|few|TRBJ1-1
TGTGCCACCTGGGGGAGGGGTGCAGGGAGCACTGAAGCTTTCTTT
CATWGRGAGSTEAFF
>TRBV5-1|TRBD2|.|TRBJ2-3
TGCGCCACCTCCGGGGGGAGAGGGAGTAGCACAGATACGCAGTATTTT
CATSGGRGSSTDTQYF
>TRBV29-1|TRBD1|.|TRBJ2-3
TGCAGCGTCTTAGAGAGGGACAGGGGGCGAGATACGCAGTATTTT
CSVLERDRGRDTQYF
>TRBV7-6|.|.|TRBJ1-4
TGTGCCAGCAGCTTAGAAGGCGGGTCCGCGGAAAAACTGTTTTTT
CASSLEGGSAEKLFF
>TRBV18|TRBD2|.|TRBJ2-5
TGTGCCAGCTCACGGCAACGAGCGGGAGAAGAGACCCAGTACTTC
CASSRQRAGEETQYF
>TRBV5-1|.|once|TRBJ1-1
TGCGCCAGCAGGCTCAGGGTCGACACTGAAGCTTTCTTT
CASRLRVDTEAFF
>TRBV9|TRBD1|.|TRBJ1-2
TGTGCCAGCAGCGTGGGGGGGACAGGGGAAGGTTCGAGCGGCTACACCTTC
CASSVGGTGEGSSGYTF
>TRBV18|TRBD1|.|TRBJ2-3
TGTGCCAGCTCACCTCGACAGGGGCCCTACACAGATACGCAGTATTTT
CASSPRQGPYTDTQYF
>TRBV30|.|.|TRBJ1-2
TGTGCCTGGAGTGTCGGTCTATATGGCTACACCTTC
CAWSVGLYGYTF
>TRBV7-2|.|.|TRBJ1-1
TGTGCCAGCAGTTCCCTTACTGAAGCTTTCTTT
CASSSLTEAFF